The 20 T cell receptor beta chains presented below share a single source sample, sequenced in a study of OX40 agonist ivuxolimab in advanced cancers. Method: immunoSEQ multiplex PCR; TCRdb's copy keeps in-frame clones and lacks some. This table holds fewer than 30,000 clones, around four fifths found once. The source was CD4+ or CD8+ T cells sorted from blood, collected in a trial of the OX40 agonist ivuxolimab. The receptors derive from an adult with an advanced solid tumor such as melanoma, head and neck, liver or kidney cancer.

The chain uses TRBV7-9 and TRBJ1-2, with D hard to call. The CDR3 is 14 amino acids. V was pared by 3 bases and J by 3 bases, with 11 bases between. Germline V gene sequence: CDR1 SEHNR, CDR2 FQNEAQ (reference sequence). In DNA form, the CDR3 reads TGTGCCAGCAGCTTGGGTACAGAGTACTATGGCTACACCTTC. Translating it yields CASSLGTEYYGYTF. The whole variable domain, remainder taken from reference TRBV7-9 and TRBJ1-2, is DTGVSQNPRHKITKRGQNVTFRCDPISEHNRLYWYRQTLGQGPEFLTYFQNEAQLEKSRLLSDRFSAERPKGSFSTLEIQRTEQGDSAMYLCASSLGTEYYGYTFGSGTRLTVV.

This clone appeared once. V gene TRBV19 combines with J gene TRBJ1-3, with D possibly being TRBD1 (6 bases). V lost 8 bases and J 0 bases, leaving 14 bases between the germline ends. The CDR3 has 15 amino acids. In germline, CDR1 is LNHDA, CDR2 SQIVND (reference sequence). CDR3 DNA sequence: TGTGCCAGTGTGGAGGACAGCATCTCTGGAAACACCATATATTTT. Its protein product is CASVEDSISGNTIYF.

The J gene is TRBJ2-5, the V gene TRBV4-3, with TRBD2 matching over 9 bases. The CDR3 runs to 16 residues. Per germline, CDR1 LGHNA and CDR2 YSLEER. The V and J ends lost 0 bases and 2 bases, in that order; junction bases with no gene match: 4. CDR3 sequence reads: CASSQDTAGGQETQYF. CDR3 bases: TGCGCCAGCAGCCAAGATACAGCGGGAGGACAAGAGACCCAGTACTTC.

The rearrangement uses TRBV28 and TRBJ1-1; 7 bases map to TRBD1. Germline values: CDR1 MDHEN, CDR2 SYDVKM. This CDR3 comprises 13 residues. The J segment lost 5 bases and the V segment lost 3 bases, leaving 3 bases of the junction unmatched. In nucleotides, the CDR3 is TGTGCCAGCAGTTTGGGACAGACAACTGAAGCTTTCTTT. It codes for CASSLGQTTEAFF.

This chain uses TRBV9 with TRBJ1-5, with a weak D call TRBD1 (6 bases). The CDR3 loop spans 16 amino acids. The germline CDR1 and CDR2 sequences are SGDLS and YYNGEE. Trimming took off 10 bases at V and 1 base at J, with 21 bases between the two ends. CDR3: CAFPLGGGPSNQPQHF. As DNA, the CDR3 is TGTGCCTTCCCCCTGGGAGGGGGGCCAAGCAATCAGCCCCAGCATTTT.

As to this clone: A junction end diverges from the germline sequence, so it may reflect a read error. The genes are TRBV7-7 and TRBJ2-1; 8 bases agree with TRBD1. Germline CDR1 reads SSHAT; CDR2 reads FNYEAQ (reference sequence). The CDR3 consists of 15 residues. The CDR3 is CASSRTQGAGNEQFF. In nucleotides, the CDR3 is TGTGCTAGCAGCCGGACTCAGGGGGCAGGGAATGAGCAGTTCTTC. Full variable domain (rest looked up from reference TRBV7-7 and TRBJ2-1): GAGVSQSPRYKVTKRGQDVTLRCDPISSHATLYWYQQALGQGPEFLTYFNYEAQPDKSGLPSDRFSAERPEGSISTLTIQRTEQRDSAMYRCASSRTQGAGNEQFFGPGTRLTVL.

The V and J genes are TRBV7-8 and TRBJ1-2; unclear D gene. The CDR3 sequence is 14 residues long. Per the germline V gene, CDR1 is SGHVS and CDR2 is FQNEAQ. Trimming stripped 3 bases from V and 7 bases from J, with 15 bases between. CDR3 bases: TGTGCCAGCAGCTTGTTCAGAGCTTTTGCTGGCTACACCTTC. Translating gives CASSLFRAFAGYTF.

The chain has TRBV2 and TRBJ1-3; TRBD1 might be the D (5 bases). The CDR3 is 14 residues long. The V and J ends lost 4 bases and 2 bases respectively, with 9 bases between them. The germline CDR1 and CDR2 sequences are SNHLY and FYNNEI. CDR3 protein: CASSGSGTGNTIYF. CDR3 nucleotide sequence: TGTGCCAGCAGTGGGTCAGGGACTGGAAACACCATATATTTT. The variable domain in full, completed from reference TRBV2 and TRBJ1-3, reads EPEVTQTPSHQVTQMGQEVILRCVPISNHLYFYWYRQILGQKVEFLVSFYNNEISEKSEIFDDQFSVERPDGSNFTLKIRSTKLEDSAMYFCASSGSGTGNTIYFGEGSWLTVV.

In its sample, this clone was seen a few times. The J gene is TRBJ1-2, the V gene TRBV11-3, with D maybe TRBD1 (5 bases). This CDR3 comprises 12 residues. CDR1 is SGHNT, CDR2 YENEEA, per germline. V lost 1 base to trimming and J lost 8 bases, with 8 bases between them. In DNA form, the CDR3 reads TGTGCCAGCAGCTTAGGAGGGGACGGCTACACCTTC. Translation: CASSLGGDGYTF.

This chain joins TRBV28 and TRBJ2-1, with 8 bases that match TRBD2. The ends lost 3 bases at V and 4 bases at J; junction bases unmatched: 2. The CDR3 consists of 14 residues. CDR1 is MDHEN, CDR2 SYDVKM, per germline. The CDR3 sequence: CASSLTSEYNEQFF. As DNA, the CDR3 is TGTGCCAGCAGTTTGACTAGCGAGTACAATGAGCAGTTCTTC.

The V and J genes are TRBV4-1 and TRBJ1-2, with 12 bases that match TRBD1. Germline lookup yields CDR1 MGHRA and CDR2 YSYEKL. This CDR3 contains 17 residues. With 0 bases clipped from V and 7 bases from J, the junction kept 9 bases outside the gene matches. The CDR3 spells CASSQDTGTGGAVGYTF. In nucleotides, the CDR3 is TGCGCCAGCAGCCAAGATACCGGGACAGGGGGCGCGGTTGGCTACACCTTC.

The chain links TRBV28 to TRBJ1-2; 8 bases are a match to TRBD1. The V and J ends lost 4 bases and 6 bases, in that order; junction bases with no gene match: 7. Germline CDR1 MDHEN, CDR2 SYDVKM. The CDR3 length is 14 residues. The CDR3 nucleotides read TGTGCCAGCAGTTGGACAGGGAGACGGGATGGCTACACCTTC. It is translated as CASSWTGRRDGYTF.

The V and J genes are TRBV11-2 and TRBJ2-7; 9 bases line up with TRBD2. The CDR3 has 14 residues. From germline, CDR1 is SGHAT and CDR2 FQNNGV. The junction had 2 bases not matched to a gene; V was cut back by 2 bases and J by 3 bases. CDR3 amino acids: CASSLSGGIYEQYF. CDR3 DNA sequence: TGTGCCAGCAGCTTAAGCGGGGGGATCTACGAGCAGTACTTC.

The DNA of the CDR3 is TGTGCCAGTAGTCCACCGGGGCGAGAGCTGTTTTTT. Protein sequence: CASSPPGRELFF. The rearrangement joins TRBV19 to TRBJ2-2; D assignment may be TRBD1 or TRBD2 (5 bases each). Trimming stripped 5 bases from V and 11 bases from J, with 12 bases between. CDR1 LNHDA and CDR2 SQIVND come from the germline V gene (reference sequence). CDR3 length: 12 amino acids.

Comment on this clone: At the DNA level, this CDR3 is encoded by other sequences in the same sample as well. This chain connects TRBV7-3 to TRBJ2-7; D may be TRBD1 (6 bases). The V end lost 2 bases, the J end lost 5 bases, and 10 bases lay between the germline ends. Germline lookup yields CDR1 SGHTA and CDR2 FQGTGA. This CDR3 contains 13 residues. CDR3 protein: CASSLGRGHEQYF. The CDR3 nucleotides read TGTGCCAGCAGCTTAGGCAGGGGCCACGAGCAGTACTTC.

The chain joins TRBV10-3 to TRBJ2-3, with D tentatively TRBD1 (5 bases). CDR3 size: 15 residues. Germline V gene data show CDR1 as ENHRY and CDR2 as SYGVKD. V dropped 3 bases and J dropped 0 bases, with 10 bases sitting between them. CDR3 coding DNA: TGTGCCATCAGTGATAGGGGTGAGAGCACAGATACGCAGTATTTT. Protein: CAISDRGESTDTQYF.

This CDR3 reads CASSPSDRGKDLQETQYF. Here the CDR3 DNA reads TGTGCCAGCAGCCCCTCCGACAGGGGGAAGGACCTCCAAGAGACCCAGTACTTC. J is TRBJ2-5 and V is TRBV7-2, with 9 bases aligning to TRBD1. The germline V gene has CDR1 SGHTA and CDR2 FQGNSA. This CDR3 contains 18 residues. Losses at the gene ends were 5 bases for V and 1 base for J; bases not matched to a gene: 14.

V usage is TRBV27 and J usage is TRBJ1-1; D perhaps matches TRBD1 (6 bases). Trimming removed 6 bases from V and 1 base from J, with 9 bases in between. From germline, CDR1 is MNHEY and CDR2 SMNVEV (reference sequence). This CDR3 region has 13 residues. For the CDR3, the DNA is TGTGCCAGCAGGATGACAGGGAACACTGAAGCTTTCTTT. Translating it yields CASRMTGNTEAFF.

The J gene is TRBJ2-7, the V gene TRBV20-1; D is unclear. The V end was cut by 6 bases, the J end by 0 bases, with 6 bases between. CDR1 DFQATT and CDR2 SNEGSKA come from the germline V gene (reference sequence). CDR3 size: 11 residues. CDR3 loop: CSALSSYEQYF. In nucleotides, the CDR3 is TGCAGTGCCCTGAGCTCCTACGAGCAGTACTTC.

This chain links TRBV7-3 with TRBJ1-2; D is unclear. This CDR3 contains 14 residues. V lost 5 bases, J lost 4 bases, and 14 bases lay in between. The V gene's germline CDR1 is SGHTA and CDR2 FQGTGA. The CDR3 region is CASSLEDGFYGYTF. CDR3 nucleotides: TGTGCCAGCAGCCTCGAGGACGGGTTCTATGGCTACACCTTC. The full variable domain, in which reference TRBV7-3 and TRBJ1-2 provide the parts outside the CDR3, is GAGVSQTPSNKVTEKGKYVELRCDPISGHTALYWYRQSLGQGPEFLIYFQGTGAADDSGLPNDRFFAVRPEGSVSTLKIQRTERGDSAVYLCASSLEDGFYGYTFGSGTRLTVV.